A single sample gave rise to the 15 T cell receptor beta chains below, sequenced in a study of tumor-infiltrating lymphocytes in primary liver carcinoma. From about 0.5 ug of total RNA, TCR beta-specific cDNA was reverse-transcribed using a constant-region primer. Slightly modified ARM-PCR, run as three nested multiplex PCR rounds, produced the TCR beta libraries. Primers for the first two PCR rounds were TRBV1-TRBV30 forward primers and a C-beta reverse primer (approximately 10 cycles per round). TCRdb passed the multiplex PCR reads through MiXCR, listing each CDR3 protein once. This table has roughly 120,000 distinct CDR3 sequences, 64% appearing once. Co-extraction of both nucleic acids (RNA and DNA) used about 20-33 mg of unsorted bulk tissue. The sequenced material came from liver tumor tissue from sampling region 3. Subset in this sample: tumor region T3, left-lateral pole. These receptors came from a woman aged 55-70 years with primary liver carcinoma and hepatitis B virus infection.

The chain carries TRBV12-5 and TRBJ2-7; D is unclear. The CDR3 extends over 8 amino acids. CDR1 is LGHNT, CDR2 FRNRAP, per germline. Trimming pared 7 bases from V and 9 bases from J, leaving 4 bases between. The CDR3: CASEGQYF. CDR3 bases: TGTGCTAGTGAAGGGCAGTACTTC.

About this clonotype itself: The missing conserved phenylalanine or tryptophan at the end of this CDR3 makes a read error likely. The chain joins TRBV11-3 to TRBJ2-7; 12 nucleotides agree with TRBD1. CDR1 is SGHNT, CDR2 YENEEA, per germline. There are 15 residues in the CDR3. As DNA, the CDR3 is TGTACCAGCAGCCCCGGGACAGGGGGCAACTATGAGCAGTACCTC. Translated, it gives CTSSPGTGGNYEQYL.

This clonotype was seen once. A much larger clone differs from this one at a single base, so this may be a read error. The CDR3 loop is CASSEGTDPSAHREQFF. The CDR3 nucleotides are TGCGCCAGCAGCGAAGGGACGGACCCTTCCGCTCATCGTGAGCAGTTCTTC. The rearrangement joins TRBV4-1 to TRBJ2-1; either TRBD1 or TRBD2 may fit D (5 bases each). V gave up 5 bases and J gave up 9 bases, with 26 bases separating them. CDR1 and CDR2 from the germline V gene are MGHRA and YSYEKL. This CDR3 is built from 17 residues.

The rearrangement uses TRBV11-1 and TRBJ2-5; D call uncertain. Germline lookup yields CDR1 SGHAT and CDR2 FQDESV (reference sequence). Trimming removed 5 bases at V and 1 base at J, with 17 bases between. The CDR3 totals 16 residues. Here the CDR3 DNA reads TGTGCCAGCAGCATCGGAACAATTTTCACCCAAGAGACCCAGTACTTC. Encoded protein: CASSIGTIFTQETQYF.

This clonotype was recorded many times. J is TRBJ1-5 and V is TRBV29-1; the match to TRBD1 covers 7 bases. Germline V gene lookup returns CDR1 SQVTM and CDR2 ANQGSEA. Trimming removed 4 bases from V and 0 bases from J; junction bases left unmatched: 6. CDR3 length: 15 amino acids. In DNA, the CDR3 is TGCAGCGTTGCCGGACAGGAAAATAGCAATCAGCCCCAGCATTTT. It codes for CSVAGQENSNQPQHF.

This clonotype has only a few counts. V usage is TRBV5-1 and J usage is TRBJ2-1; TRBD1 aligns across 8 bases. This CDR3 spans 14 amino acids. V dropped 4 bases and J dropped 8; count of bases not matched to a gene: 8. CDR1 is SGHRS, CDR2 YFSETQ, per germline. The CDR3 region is CASSLGQGADEQFF. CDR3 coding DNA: TGCGCCAGCAGCCTGGGGCAGGGGGCGGATGAGCAGTTCTTC.

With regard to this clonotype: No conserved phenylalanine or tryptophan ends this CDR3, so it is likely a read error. CDR3 sequence reads: CASSFRVASGSYEQYS. The CDR3 DNA follows: TGTGCCAGCAGTTTTCGCGTCGCTAGCGGATCCTACGAGCAGTACTCC. The gene calls are TRBV28 and TRBJ2-7, with TRBD2 matching over 7 bases. Germline CDR1 reads MDHEN; CDR2 reads SYDVKM. With 3 bases clipped from V and 1 base from J, the junction kept 9 bases outside the gene matches. CDR3 length equals 16 residues.

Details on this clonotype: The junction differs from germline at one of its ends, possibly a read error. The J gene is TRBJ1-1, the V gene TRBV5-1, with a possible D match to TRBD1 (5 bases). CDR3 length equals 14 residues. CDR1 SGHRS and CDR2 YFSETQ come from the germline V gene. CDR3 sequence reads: CASSLASGLTKAFF. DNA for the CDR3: TGCGCCAGCAGCTTGGCCTCAGGGCTCACTAAAGCTTTCTTT.

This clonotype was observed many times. CDR3 in amino acids: CASSSRSGSSYNEQFF. The CDR3, as DNA: TGTGCCAGCAGCTCAAGAAGCGGGAGTTCCTACAATGAGCAGTTCTTC. The chain links TRBV5-8 to TRBJ2-1; 8 bases are shared with TRBD2. Losses at the gene ends were 3 bases for V and 1 base for J; bases not matched to a gene: 6. The V gene's germline CDR1 is SGHTS and CDR2 YDEGEE. The CDR3 consists of 16 residues. The full variable domain, its missing parts supplied by reference TRBV5-8 and TRBJ2-1, is EAGVTQSPTHLIKTRGQQATLRCSPISGHTSVYWYQQALGLGLQFLLWYDEGEERNRGNFPPRFSGRQFPNYSSELNVNALELEDSALYLCASSSRSGSSYNEQFFGPGTRLTVL.

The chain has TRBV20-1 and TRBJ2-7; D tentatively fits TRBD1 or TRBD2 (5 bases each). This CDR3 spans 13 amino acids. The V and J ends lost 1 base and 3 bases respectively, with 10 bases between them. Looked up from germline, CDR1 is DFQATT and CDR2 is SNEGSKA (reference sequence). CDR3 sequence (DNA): TGCAGTGCTAGAGGGGACGGAATCTACGAGCAGTACTTC. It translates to CSARGDGIYEQYF.

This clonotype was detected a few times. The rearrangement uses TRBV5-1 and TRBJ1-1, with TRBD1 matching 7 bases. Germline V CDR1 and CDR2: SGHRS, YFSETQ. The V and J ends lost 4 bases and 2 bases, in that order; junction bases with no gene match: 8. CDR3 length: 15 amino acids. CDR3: CASSPGTASNTEAFF. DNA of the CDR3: TGCGCCAGCAGCCCGGGGACAGCTTCCAACACTGAAGCTTTCTTT.

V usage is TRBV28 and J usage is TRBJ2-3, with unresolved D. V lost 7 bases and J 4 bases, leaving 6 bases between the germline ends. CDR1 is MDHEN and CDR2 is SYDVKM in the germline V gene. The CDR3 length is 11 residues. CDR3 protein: CASNRADTQYF. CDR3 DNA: TGTGCCAGCAACCGGGCAGATACGCAGTATTTT.

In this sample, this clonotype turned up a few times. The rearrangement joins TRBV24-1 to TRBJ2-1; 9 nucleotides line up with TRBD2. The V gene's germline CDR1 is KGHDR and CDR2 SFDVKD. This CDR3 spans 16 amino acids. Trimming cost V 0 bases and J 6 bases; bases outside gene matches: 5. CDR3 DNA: TGTGCCACCAGTGATTTGGGCGGGAGGGCCTCCAATGAGCAGTTCTTC. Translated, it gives CATSDLGGRASNEQFF.

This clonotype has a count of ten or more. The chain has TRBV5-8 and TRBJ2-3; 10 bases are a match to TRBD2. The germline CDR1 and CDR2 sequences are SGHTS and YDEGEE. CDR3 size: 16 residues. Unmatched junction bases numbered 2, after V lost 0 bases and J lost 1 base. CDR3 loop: CASSLGTSGRTDTQYF. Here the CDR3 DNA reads TGTGCCAGCAGCTTGGGGACTAGCGGTCGCACAGATACGCAGTATTTT.

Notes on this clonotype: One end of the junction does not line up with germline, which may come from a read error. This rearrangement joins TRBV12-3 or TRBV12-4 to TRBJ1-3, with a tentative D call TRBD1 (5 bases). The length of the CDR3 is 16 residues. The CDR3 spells CSSSLKGSWAGNTIYF. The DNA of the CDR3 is TGCTCCAGCAGTTTAAAGGGGTCTTGGGCTGGAAACACCATATATTTT.